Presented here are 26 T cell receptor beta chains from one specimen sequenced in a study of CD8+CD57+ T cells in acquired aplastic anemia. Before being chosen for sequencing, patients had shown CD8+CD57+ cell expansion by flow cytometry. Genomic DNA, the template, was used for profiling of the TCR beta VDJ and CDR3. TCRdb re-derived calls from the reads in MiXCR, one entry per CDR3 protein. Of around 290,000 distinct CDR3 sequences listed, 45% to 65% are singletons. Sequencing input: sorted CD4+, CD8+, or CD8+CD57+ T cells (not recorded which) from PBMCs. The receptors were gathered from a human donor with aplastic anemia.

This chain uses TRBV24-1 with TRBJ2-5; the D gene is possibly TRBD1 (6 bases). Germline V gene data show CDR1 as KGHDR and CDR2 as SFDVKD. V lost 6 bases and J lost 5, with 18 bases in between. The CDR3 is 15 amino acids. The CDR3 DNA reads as TGTGCCACCAGTTCTGCGCAGGGGCCAGGCGAGACCCAGTACTTC. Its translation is CATSSAQGPGETQYF.

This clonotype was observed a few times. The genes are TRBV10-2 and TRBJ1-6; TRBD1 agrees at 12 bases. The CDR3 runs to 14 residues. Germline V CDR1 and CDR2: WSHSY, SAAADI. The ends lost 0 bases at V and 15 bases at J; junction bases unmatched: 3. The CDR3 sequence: CASSESGQGANLHF. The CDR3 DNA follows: TGCGCCAGCAGTGAGTCGGGACAGGGGGCTAACCTCCACTTT.

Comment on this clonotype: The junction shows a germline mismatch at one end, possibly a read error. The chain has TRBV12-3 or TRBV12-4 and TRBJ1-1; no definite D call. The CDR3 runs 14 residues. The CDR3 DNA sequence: TGCGCCAGCAGTTTCCTGGACTTCGGCACTGAAGCTTCCTTT. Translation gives CASSFLDFGTEASF.

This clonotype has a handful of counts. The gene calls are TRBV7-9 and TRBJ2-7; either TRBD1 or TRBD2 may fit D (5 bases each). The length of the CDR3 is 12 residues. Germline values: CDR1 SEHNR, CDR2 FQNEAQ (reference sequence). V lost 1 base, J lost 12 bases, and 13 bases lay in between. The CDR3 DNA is TGTGCCAGCAGCTTAGACGGGGCCTTGACGTACTTC. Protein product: CASSLDGALTYF. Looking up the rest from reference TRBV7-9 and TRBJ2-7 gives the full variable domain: DTGVSQNPRHKITKRGQNVTFRCDPISEHNRLYWYRQTLGQGPEFLTYFQNEAQLEKSRLLSDRFSAERPKGSFSTLEIQRTEQGDSAMYLCASSLDGALTYFGPGTRLTVT.

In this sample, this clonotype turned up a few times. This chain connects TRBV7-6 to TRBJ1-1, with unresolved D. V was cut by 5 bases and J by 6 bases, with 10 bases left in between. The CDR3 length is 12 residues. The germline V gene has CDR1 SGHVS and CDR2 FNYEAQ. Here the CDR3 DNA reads TGTGCCAGCAGCGCCATAGGAGCTGAAGCTTTCTTT. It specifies CASSAIGAEAFF.

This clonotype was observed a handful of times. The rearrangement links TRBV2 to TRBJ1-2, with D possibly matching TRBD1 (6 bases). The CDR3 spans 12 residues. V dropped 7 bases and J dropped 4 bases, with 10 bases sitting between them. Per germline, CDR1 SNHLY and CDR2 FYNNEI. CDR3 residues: CASIKDSYGYTF. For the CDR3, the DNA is TGTGCCAGCATAAAGGACAGCTATGGCTACACCTTC.

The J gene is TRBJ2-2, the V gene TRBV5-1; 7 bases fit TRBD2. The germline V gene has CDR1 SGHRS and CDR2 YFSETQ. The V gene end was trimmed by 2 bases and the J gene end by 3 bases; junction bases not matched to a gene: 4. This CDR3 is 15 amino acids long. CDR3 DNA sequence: TGCGCCAGCAGCTTTGCGGGAGTGGACACCGGGGAGCTGTTTTTT. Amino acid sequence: CASSFAGVDTGELFF.

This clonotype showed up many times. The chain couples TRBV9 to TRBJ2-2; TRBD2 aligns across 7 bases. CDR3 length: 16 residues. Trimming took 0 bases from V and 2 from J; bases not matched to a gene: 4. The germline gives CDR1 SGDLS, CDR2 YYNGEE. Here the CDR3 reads CASSVGLAENTGELFF. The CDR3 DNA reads TGTGCCAGCAGCGTAGGTCTAGCGGAAAACACCGGGGAGCTGTTTTTT.

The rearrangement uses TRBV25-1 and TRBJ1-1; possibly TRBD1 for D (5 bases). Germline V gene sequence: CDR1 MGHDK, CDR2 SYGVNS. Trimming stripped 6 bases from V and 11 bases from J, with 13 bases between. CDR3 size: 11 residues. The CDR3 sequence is CASSWGREAFF. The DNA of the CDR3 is TGTGCCAGCAGCTGGGGCAGGGAGGCTTTCTTT.

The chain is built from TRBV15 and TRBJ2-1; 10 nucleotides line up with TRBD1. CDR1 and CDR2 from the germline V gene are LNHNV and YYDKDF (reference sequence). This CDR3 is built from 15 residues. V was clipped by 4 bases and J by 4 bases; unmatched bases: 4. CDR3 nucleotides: TGTGCCACCAGCACCCGGGACAGGGGTTACAATGAGCAGTTCTTC. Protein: CATSTRDRGYNEQFF.

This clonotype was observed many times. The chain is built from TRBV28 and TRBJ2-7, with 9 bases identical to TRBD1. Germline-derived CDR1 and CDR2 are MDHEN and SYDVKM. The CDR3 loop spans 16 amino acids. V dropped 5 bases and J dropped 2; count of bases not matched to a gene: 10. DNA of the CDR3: TGTGCCAGCAGTAGTGCCGGGACAGGGTATACCTACGAGCAGTACTTC. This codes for CASSSAGTGYTYEQYF. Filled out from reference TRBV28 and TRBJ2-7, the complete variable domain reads DVKVTQSSRYLVKRTGEKVFLECVQDMDHENMFWYRQDPGLGLRLIYFSYDVKMKEKGDIPEGYSVSREKKERFSLILESASTNQTSMYLCASSSAGTGYTYEQYFGPGTRLTVT.

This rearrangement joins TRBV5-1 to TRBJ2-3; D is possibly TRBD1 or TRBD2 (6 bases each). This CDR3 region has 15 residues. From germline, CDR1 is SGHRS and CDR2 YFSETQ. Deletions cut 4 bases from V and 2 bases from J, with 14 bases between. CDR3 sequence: CASSGGGYVTDTQYF. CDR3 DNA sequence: TGCGCCAGCAGCGGAGGGGGTTACGTCACAGATACGCAGTATTTT.

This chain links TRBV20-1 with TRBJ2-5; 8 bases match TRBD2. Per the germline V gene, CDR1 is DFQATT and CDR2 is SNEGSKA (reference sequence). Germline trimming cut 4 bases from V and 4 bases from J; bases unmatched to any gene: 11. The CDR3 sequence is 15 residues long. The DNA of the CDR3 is TGCAGTGCTAATGGGCGGGGGGCCCTAGGAGAGACCCAGTACTTC. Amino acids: CSANGRGALGETQYF.

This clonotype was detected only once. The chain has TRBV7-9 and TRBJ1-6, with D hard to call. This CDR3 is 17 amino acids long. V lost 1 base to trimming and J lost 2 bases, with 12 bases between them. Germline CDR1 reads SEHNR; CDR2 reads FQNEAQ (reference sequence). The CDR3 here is CASSLGRTSTYNSPLHF. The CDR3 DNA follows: TGTGCCAGCAGCTTAGGTAGAACGTCAACCTATAATTCACCCCTCCACTTT.

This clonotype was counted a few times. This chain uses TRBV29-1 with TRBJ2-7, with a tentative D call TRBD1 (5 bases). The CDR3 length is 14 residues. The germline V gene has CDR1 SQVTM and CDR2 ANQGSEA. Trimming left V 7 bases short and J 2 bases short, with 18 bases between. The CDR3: CSALGDGFTYEQYF. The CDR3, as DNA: TGCAGCGCGTTAGGGGATGGTTTCACCTACGAGCAGTACTTC.

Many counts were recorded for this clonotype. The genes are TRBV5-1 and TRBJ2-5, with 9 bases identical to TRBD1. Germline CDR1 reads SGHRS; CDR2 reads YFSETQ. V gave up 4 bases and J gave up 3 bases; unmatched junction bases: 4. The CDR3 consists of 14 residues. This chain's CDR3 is CASSRGTGKETQYF. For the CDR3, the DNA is TGCGCCAGCAGCCGTGGGACAGGGAAAGAGACCCAGTACTTC.

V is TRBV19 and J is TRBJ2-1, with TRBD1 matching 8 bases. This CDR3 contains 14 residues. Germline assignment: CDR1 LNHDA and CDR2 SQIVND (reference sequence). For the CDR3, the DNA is TGTGCTAGCCTCGGACAGGGATCCTACAATGAGCAGTTCTTC. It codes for CASLGQGSYNEQFF.

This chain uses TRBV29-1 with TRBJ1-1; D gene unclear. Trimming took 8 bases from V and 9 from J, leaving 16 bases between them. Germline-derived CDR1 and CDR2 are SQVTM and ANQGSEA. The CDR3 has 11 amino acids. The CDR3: CSLVREQKAFF. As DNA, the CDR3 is TGCAGCTTGGTTCGGGAGCAGAAAGCTTTCTTT.

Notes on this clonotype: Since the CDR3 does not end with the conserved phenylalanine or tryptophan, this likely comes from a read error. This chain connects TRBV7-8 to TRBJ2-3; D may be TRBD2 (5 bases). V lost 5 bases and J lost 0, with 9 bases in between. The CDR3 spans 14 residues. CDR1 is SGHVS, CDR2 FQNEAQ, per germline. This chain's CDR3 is CASSPSPSTDTQYL. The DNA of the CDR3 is TGTGCCAGCAGCCCTAGCCCTAGCACAGATACGCAGTATCTT.

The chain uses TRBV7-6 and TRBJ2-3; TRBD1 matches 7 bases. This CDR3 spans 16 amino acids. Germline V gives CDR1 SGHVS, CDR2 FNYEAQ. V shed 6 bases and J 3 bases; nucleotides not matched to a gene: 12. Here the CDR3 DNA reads TGTGCCAGCAGACAGTCCGGACAGGTCTGGACAGATACGCAGTATTTT. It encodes CASRQSGQVWTDTQYF.

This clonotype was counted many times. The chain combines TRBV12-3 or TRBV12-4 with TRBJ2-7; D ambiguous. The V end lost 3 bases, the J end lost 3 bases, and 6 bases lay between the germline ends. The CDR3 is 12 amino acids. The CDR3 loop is CASSFIGYEQYF. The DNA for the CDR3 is TGTGCCAGCAGTTTTATCGGCTACGAGCAGTACTTC.

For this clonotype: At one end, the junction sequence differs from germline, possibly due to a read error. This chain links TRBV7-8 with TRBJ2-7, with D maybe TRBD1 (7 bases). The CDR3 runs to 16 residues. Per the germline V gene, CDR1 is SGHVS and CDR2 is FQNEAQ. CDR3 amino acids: CVSSPPRGRGEYEQYF. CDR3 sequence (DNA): TGTGTCAGCAGCCCTCCTAGGGGCAGGGGGGAGTACGAGCAGTACTTC. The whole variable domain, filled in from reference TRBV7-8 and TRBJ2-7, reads GAGVSQSPRYKVAKRGQDVALRCDPISGHVSLFWYQQALGQGPEFLTYFQNEAQLDKSGLPSDRFFAERPEGSVSTLKIQRTQQEDSAVYLCVSSPPRGRGEYEQYFGPGTRLTVT.

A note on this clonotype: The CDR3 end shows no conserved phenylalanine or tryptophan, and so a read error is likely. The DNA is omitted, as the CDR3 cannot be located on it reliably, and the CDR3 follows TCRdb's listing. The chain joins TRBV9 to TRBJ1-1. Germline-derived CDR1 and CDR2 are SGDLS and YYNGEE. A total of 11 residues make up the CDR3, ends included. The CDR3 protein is CASSVGGLAVG.

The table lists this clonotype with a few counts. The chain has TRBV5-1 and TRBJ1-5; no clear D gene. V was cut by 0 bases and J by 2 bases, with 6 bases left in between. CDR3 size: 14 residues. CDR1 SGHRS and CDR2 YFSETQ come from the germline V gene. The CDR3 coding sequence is TGCGCCAGCAGCTTGGTGGGCGGCAATCAGCCCCAGCATTTT. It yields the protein CASSLVGGNQPQHF.

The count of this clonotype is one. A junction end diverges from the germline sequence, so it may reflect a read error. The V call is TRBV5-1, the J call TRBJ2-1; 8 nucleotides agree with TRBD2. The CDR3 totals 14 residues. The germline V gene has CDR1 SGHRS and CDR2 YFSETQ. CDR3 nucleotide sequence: TGTGCCAGCAGCGTGGGAGCGGGGGTAGATGAGCAGTTCTTC. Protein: CASSVGAGVDEQFF.

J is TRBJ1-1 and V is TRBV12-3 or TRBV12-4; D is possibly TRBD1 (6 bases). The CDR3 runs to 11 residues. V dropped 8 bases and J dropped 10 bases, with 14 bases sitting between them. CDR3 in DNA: TGTGCCAGCGGAAGGGGGGCGGGAGCTTTCTTT. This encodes CASGRGAGAFF.